This TCR beta chain was sequenced for a study of T cells in Graves' hyperthyroidism and ophthalmopathy. Study context: Peripheral blood sampling occurred at initial diagnosis, before any treatment.

Germline loops: CDR1 MNHEY, CDR2 SVGEGT. This CDR3 comprises 14 residues. Note on this clonotype: Its specificity is unknown. A single base separates this from a much larger clone, so it may be a read error.

There were TCR beta CDR3 regions amplified from RNA transcripts. Carried out on the TCR CDR3, a first-round RT-PCR used the HTBI primer set. TCRdb analysed the multiplex PCR reads with MiXCR anew, one entry per CDR3 protein. The sample lists about 210,000 distinct CDR3 sequences; 15% to 20% were seen once. General study results and limits: The majority of expanded thyroid clonotypes above 0.001 also appeared in blood.

The TCR originated in a man aged 35-49 years with Graves' hyperthyroidism. The chain is built from TRBV6-2 or TRBV6-3 and TRBJ1-1; D is unclear. Sequenced: blood. In DNA form, the CDR3 reads TGTGCCAGCAGTTACTCGTGGGATGGCACTGAAGCTTCCTTT. It is translated as CASSYSWDGTEASF.